This TCR beta chain came from a study of read filtering for tumor transcriptome and immune sequencing. Study-wide context: Revised staging placed eight or nine patients in R-ISS I, about 15 in II, over 5 in III. Whole-transcriptome libraries were prepared after DNase treatment.

The CDR3 has 14 residues. CDR1 is DFQATT and CDR2 is SNEGSKA in the germline V gene (reference sequence). J gave up 3 bases and V 6 bases, and 7 bases lay outside the gene matches. This clonotype was observed many times. Its antigen is not identified. Study-wide findings and caveats: Correlation between methods rose after single-read clonotypes were removed.

Bone marrow was sampled from every patient at the time of active disease. The library was built from around 0.4 ug RNA with molecular barcoded adaptors for alpha/delta and beta/gamma chains. TCRdb redid the calling of the reads with MiXCR, one entry per CDR3 protein. In the table there are tens of thousands of distinct CDR3 sequences, 12% to 15% of which are singletons. The sequencing input was a population of CD138-negative cells sorted from bone marrow. The rearrangement joins TRBV20-1 to TRBJ2-1; 8 nucleotides align to TRBD1. This sequence originates from a donor at least 40 years old with multiple myeloma. For the CDR3, the DNA is TGCAGTGCCCCCCGGACAGGGAACTACAATGAGCAGTTCTTC. Protein: CSAPRTGNYNEQFF.